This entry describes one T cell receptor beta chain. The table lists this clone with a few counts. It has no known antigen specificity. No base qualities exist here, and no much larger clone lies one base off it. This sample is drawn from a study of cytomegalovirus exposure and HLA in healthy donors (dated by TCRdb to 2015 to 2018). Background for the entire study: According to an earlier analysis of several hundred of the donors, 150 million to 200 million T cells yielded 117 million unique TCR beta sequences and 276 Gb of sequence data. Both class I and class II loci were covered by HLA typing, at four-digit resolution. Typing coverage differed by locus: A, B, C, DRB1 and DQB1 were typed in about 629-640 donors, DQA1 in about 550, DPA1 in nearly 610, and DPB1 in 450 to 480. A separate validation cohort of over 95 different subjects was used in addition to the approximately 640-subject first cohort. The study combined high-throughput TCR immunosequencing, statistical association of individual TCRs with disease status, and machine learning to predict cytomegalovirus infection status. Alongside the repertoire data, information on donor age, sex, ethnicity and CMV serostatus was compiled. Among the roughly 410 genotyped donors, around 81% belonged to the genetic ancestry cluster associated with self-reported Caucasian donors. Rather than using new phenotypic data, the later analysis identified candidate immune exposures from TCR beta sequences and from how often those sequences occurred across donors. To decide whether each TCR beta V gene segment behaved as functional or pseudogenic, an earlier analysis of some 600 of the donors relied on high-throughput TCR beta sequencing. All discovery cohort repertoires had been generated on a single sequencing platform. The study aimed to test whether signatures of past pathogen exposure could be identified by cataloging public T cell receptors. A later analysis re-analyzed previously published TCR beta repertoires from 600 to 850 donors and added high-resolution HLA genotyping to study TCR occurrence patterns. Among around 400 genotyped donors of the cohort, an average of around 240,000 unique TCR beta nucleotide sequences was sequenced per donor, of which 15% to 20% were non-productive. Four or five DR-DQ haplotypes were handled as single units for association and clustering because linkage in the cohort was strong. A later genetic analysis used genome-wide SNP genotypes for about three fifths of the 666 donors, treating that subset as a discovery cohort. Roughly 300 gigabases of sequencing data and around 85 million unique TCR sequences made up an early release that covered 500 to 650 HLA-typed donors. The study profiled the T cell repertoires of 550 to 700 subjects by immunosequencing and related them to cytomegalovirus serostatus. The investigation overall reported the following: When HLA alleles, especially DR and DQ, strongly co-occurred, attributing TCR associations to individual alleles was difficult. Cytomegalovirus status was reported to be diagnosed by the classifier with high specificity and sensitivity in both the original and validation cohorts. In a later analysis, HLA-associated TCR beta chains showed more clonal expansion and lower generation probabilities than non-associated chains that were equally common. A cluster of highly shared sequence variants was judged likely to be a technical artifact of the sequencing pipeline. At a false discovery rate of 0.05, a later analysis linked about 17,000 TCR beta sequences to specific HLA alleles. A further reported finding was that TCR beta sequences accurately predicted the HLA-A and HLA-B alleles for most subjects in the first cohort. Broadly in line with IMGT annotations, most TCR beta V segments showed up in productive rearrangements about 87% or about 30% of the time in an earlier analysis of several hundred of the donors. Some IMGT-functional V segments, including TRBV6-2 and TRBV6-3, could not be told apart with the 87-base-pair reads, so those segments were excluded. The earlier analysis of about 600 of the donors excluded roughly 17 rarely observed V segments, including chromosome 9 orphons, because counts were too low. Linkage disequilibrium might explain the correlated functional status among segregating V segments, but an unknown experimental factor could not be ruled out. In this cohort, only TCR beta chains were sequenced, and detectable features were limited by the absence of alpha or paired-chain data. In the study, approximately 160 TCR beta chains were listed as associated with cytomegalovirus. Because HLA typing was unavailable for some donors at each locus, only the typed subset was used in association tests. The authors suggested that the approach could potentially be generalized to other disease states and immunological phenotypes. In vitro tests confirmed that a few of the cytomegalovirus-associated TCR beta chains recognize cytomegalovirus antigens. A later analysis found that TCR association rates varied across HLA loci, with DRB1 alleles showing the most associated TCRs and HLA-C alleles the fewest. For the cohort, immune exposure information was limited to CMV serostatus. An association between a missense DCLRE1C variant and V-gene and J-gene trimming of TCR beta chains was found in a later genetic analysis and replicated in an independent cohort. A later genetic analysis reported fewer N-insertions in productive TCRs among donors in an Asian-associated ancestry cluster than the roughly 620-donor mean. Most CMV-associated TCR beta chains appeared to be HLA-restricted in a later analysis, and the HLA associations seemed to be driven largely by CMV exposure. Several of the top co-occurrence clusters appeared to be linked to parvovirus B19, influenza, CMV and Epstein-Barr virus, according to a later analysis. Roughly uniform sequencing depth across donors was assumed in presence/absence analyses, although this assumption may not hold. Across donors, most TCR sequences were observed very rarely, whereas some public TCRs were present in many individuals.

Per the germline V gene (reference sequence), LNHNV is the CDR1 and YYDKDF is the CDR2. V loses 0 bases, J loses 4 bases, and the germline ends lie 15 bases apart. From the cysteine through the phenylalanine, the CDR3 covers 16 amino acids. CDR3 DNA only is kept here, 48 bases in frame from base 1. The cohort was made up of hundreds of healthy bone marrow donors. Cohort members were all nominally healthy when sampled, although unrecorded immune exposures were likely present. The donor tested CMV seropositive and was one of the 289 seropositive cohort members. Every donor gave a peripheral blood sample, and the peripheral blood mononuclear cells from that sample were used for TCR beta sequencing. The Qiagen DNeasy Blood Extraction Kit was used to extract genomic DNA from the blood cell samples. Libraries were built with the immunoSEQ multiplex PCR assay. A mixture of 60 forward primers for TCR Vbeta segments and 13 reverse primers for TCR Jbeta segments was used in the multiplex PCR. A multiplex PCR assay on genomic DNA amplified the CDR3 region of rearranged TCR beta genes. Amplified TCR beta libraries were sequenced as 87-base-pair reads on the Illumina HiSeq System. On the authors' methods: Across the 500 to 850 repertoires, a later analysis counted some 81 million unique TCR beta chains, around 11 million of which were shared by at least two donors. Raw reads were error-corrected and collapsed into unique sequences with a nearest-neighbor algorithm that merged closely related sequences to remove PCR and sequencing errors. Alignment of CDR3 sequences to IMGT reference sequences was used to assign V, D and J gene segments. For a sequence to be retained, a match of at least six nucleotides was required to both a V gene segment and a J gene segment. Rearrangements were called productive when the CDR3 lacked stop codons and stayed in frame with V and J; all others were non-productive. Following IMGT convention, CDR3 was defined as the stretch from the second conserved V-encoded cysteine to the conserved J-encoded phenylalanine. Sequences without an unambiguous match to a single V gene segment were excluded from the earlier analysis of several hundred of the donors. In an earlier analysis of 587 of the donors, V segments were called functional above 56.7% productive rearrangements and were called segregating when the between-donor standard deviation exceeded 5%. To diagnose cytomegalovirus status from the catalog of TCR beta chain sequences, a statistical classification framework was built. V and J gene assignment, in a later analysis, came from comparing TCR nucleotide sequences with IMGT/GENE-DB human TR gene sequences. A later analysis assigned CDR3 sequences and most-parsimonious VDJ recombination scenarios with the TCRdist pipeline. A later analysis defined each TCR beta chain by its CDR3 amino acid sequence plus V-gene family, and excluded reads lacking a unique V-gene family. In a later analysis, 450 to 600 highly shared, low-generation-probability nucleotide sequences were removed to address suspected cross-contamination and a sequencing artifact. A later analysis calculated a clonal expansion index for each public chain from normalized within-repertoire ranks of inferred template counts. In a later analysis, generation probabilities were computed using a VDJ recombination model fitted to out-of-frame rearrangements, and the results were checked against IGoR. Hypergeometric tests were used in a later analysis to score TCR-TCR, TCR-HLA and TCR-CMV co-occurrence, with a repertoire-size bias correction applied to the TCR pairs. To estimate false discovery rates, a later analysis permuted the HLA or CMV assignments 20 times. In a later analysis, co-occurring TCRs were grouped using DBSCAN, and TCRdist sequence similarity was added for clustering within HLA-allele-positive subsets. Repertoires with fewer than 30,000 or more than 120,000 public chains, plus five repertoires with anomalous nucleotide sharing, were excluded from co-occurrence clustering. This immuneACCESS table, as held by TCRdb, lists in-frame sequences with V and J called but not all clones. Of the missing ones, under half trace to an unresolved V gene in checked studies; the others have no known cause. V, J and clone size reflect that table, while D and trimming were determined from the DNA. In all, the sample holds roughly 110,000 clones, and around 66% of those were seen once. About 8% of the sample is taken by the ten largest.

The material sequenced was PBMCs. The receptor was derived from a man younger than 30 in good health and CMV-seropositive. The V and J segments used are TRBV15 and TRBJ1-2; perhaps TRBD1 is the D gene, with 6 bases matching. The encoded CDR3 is CATSRDGAGEPYGYTF. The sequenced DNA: TGTGCCACCAGCAGAGATGGGGCAGGGGAACCCTATGGCTACACCTTC. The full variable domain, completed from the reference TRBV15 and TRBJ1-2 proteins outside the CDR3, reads DAMVIQNPRYQVTQFGKPVTLSCSQTLNHNVMYWYQQKSSQAPKLLFHYYDKDFNNEADTPDNFQSRRPNTSFCFLDIRSPGLGDTAMYLCATSRDGAGEPYGYTFGSGTRLTVV.